The TCR beta chain described here comes from a study of blood T cell repertoires in COVID-19 (dated by TCRdb to the early 2020s). A note on the overall study: Collaborator samples came from the United States, Italy and Spain and covered acute and convalescent phases of COVID-19. The prospective study material was composed of cDNA or gDNA derived from T cells, B-cell-depleted T cells, or PBMCs. The repertoires were released in a freely available public database meant as a resource for research on the immune response to SARS-CoV-2. Where HLA class I and class II types were available, the types were taken from metadata supplied by the sample provider, not from assay-based typing. The samples were drawn from the first 160 participants of the ongoing ImmuneRACE study and from 1,200 or so subjects provided by 6 global collaborators. A de-identified subject ID, COVID-19 status, age in years and sex were almost always included in the sample metadata. The dataset comprised deeply sampled blood TCRbeta repertoires from subjects exposed to, actively infected with, or recovered from COVID-19.

General conclusions and limits of the study: Clinical and demographic metadata were provided uncurated, with the amount varying by source and participant.

The collaborating institutions used their own protocols to collect whole blood in K2EDTA tubes. For TCRbeta analysis, collaborators shipped samples in one of three forms: frozen whole blood, isolated PBMCs, or DNA extracted from either of those sample types. Details on this clone: Its antigen is not yet known. Nothing much larger sits one base from this clone, and base qualities are not available.

Between the V and J ends, shortened by 4 bases and 5 bases respectively, the junction contains 11 bases. In the germline V gene, CDR1 corresponds to KGHDR and CDR2 to SFDVKD. There are 14 amino acids in the CDR3, from cysteine to phenylalanine inclusive. Kept here is only the CDR3 DNA, which spans 42 bases and is read in frame from base 1. TCRbeta CDR3 regions were amplified from genomic DNA by means of the immunoSEQ Assay, a bias-controlled multiplex PCR. In the original analysis: Nucleated cell counts per sample were estimated from amplification of reference gene primers within the assay. To quantify the absolute abundance of each unique TCRbeta CDR3 rearrangement, sequence reads were collapsed and filtered. Productive Simpson clonality was computed per sample as the square root of Simpson's diversity index over productive rearrangements. TCRdb retrieved this table from immuneACCESS and kept in-frame rearrangements only. Not all clones are present; in checked studies, unresolved V genes account for under half, and no reason is known for the remainder. From that table come the V and J calls and clone size; the DNA was used to work out D and trimming. This sample holds some 110,000 clones; roughly nine tenths were observed only once. 6% of the sample is held by the ten biggest clonotypes.

The source of this sequence is a human donor in a cohort sampled during active COVID-19. The chain couples TRBV24-1 to TRBJ1-5, with the D segment identity uncertain. The sample comprised peripheral blood. The nucleotide sequence reads as follows: TGTGCCACCAGTGAGGCGGGCGCCGATCAGCCCCAGCATTTT. Its translation is CATSEAGADQPQHF.